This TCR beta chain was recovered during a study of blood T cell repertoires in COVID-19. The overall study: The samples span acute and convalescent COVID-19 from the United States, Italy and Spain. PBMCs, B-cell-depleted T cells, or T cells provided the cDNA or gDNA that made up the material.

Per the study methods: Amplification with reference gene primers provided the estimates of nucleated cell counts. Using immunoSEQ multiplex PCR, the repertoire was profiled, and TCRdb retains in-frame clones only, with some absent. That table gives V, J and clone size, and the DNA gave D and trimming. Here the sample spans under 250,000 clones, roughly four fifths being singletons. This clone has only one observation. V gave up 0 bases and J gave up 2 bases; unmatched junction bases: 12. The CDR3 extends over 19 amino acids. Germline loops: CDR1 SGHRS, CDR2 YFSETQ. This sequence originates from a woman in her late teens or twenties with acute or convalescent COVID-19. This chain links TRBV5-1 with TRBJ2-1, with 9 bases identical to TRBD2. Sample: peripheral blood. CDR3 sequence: CASSLVVAGALGAYNEQFF. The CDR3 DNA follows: TGCGCCAGCAGCTTGGTGGTAGCGGGAGCCCTGGGGGCCTACAATGAGCAGTTCTTC.